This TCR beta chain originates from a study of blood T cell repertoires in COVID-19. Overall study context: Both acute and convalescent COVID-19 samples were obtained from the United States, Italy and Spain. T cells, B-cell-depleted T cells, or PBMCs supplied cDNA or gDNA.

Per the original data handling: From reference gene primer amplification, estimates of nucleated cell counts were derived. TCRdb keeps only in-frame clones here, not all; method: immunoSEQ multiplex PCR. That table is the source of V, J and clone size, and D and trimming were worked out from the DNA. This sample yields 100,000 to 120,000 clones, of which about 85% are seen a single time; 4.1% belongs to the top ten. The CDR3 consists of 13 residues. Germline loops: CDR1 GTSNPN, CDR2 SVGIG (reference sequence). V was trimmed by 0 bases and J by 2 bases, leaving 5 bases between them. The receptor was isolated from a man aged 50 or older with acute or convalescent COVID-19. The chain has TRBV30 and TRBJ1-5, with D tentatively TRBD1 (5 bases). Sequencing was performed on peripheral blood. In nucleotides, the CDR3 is TGTGCCTGGAGTGTACAGGGCAATCAGCCCCAGCATTTT. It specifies CAWSVQGNQPQHF.